Here is one TCR beta chain with its context. Its antigen is not identified. At one boundary the junction diverges from the germline segment, which might be a read error. Healthy adults negative for HIV, lacking recent acute infections or vaccinations, served as donors. This entry comes from a study of shared clonotypes between healthy human individuals. The wider study: Each donor had three CD4 naive, three CD4 memory, two CD8 naive and one CD8 memory plate. Overall study results and limits: Donors were few, which limited the genetic and exposure-history diversity represented.

Germline V gene sequence: CDR1 MGHRA, CDR2 YSYEKL. CDR3 length equals 14 residues. Assay used: immunoSEQ multiplex PCR; TCRdb lists only in-frame clones, some missing. The sample shows roughly 1.5 million clones, 95% to 99% of them seen only once. The sequence was collected from a man younger than 45 in good health. Sequenced input: naive CD4+ T cells sorted from blood. Subset noted: CD45RA+ positively selected. V usage is TRBV4-1 and J usage is TRBJ2-3, with 10 bases identical to TRBD2. The CDR3, as DNA: TGCGCCAGCAGCCAAGAGTTAGCGGGAGGCACGCGGTATTTT. It translates to CASSQELAGGTRYF.